Below, one T cell receptor beta chain is given with its context. Its specificity is unknown. This sample is part of a study of cytomegalovirus exposure and HLA in healthy donors. As for the study in general: When 350 to 500 donors were genotyped, 81% of them were found to fall in the Caucasian-associated ancestry cluster.

The CDR3 contains 14 residues. Looked up from germline, CDR1 is ENHRY and CDR2 is SYGVKD. V lost 3 bases and J lost 7, with 13 bases in between. PCR amplification relied on 60 Vbeta primers (plus 13 Jbeta primers). TCRdb's copy holds only in-frame clones and misses some; the assay was immunoSEQ multiplex PCR. The data hold some 150,000 clones, with more than 75% observed a single time. Study outcomes and limitations: Through in vitro validation, three CMV-associated chains were shown to be specific for CMV antigens.

The sample was PBMCs. This rearrangement joins TRBV10-3 to TRBJ1-5; weak D call: TRBD1 (5 bases). The TCR was taken from a male donor in good health and CMV-seronegative. CDR3 nucleotide sequence: TGTGCCATCAGTGATGGGGGGATAGGACAGCCCCAGCATTTT. Its translation is CAISDGGIGQPQHF.